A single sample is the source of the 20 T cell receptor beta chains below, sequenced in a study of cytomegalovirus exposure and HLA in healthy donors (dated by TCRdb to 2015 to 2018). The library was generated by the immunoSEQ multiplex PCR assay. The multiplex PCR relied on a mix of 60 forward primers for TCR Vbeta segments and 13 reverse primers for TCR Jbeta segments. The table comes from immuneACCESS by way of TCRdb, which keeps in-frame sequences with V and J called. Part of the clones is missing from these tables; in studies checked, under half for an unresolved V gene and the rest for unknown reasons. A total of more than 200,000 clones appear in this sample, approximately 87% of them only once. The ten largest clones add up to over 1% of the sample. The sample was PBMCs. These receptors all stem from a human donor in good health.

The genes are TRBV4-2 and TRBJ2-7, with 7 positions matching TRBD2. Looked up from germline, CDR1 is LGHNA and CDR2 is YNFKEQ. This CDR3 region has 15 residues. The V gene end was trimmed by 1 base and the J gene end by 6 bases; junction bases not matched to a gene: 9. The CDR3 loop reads CASSQAEAGRSEQYF. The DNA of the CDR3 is TGTGCCAGCAGCCAAGCCGAAGCGGGAAGGAGCGAGCAGTACTTC.

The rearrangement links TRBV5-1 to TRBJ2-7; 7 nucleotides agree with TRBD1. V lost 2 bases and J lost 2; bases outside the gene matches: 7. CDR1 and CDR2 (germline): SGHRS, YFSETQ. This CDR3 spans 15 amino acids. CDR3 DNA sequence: TGCGCCAGCAGCTTCCAGGGGGTCCCAACCTACGAGCAGTACTTC. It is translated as CASSFQGVPTYEQYF. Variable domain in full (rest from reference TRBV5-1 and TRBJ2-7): KAGVTQTPRYLIKTRGQQVTLSCSPISGHRSVSWYQQTPGQGLQFLFEYFSETQRNKGNFPGRFSGRQFSNSRSEMNVSTLELGDSALYLCASSFQGVPTYEQYFGPGTRLTVT.

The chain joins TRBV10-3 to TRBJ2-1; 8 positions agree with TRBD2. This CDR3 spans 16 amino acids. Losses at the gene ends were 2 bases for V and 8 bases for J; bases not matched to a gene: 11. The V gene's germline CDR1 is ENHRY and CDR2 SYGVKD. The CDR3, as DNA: TGTGCCATCAGTGAGCCGCTAAGCGGGAGAGTTTATGAGCAGTTCTTC. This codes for CAISEPLSGRVYEQFF.

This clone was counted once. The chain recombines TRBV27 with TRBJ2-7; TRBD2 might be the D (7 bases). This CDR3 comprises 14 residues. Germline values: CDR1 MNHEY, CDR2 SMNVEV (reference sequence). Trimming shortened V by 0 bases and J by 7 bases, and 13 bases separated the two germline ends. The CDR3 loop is CASSLSRGAWEQYF. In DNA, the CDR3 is TGTGCCAGCAGTTTATCTCGGGGGGCCTGGGAGCAGTACTTC.

CDR3 nucleotide sequence: TGCGCCAGCAGCTTGGCCGAGGGTCGGTACGGAGAGACCCAGTACTTC. Translated, it gives CASSLAEGRYGETQYF. The chain is built from TRBV5-1 and TRBJ2-5, with D perhaps TRBD2 (5 bases). The CDR3 has 16 amino acids. Trimming shortened V by 0 bases and J by 4 bases, and 16 bases separated the two germline ends. Germline V lookup: CDR1 SGHRS, CDR2 YFSETQ.

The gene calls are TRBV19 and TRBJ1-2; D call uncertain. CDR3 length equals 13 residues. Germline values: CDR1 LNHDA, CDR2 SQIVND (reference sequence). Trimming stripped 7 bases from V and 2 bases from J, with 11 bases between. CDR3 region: CASTGGRNYGYTF. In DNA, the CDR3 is TGTGCCAGTACCGGCGGCCGAAACTATGGCTACACCTTC. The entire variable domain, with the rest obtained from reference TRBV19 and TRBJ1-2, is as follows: DGGITQSPKYLFRKEGQNVTLSCEQNLNHDAMYWYRQDPGQGLRLIYYSQIVNDFQKGDIAEGYSVSREKKESFPLTVTSAQKNPTAFYLCASTGGRNYGYTFGSGTRLTVV.

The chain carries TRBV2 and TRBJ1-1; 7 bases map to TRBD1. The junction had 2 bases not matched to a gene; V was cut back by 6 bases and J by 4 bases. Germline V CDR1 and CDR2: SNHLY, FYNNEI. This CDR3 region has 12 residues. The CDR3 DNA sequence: TGTGCCAGCAGGGGACAGCGCACTGAAGCTTTCTTT. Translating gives CASRGQRTEAFF.

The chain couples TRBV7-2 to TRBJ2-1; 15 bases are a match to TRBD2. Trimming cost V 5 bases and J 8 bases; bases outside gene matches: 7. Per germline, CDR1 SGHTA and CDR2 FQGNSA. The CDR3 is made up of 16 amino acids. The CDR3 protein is CASSRRTSGRGYEQFF. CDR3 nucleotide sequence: TGTGCCAGCAGCCGCCGGACTAGCGGGAGGGGATATGAGCAGTTCTTC.

CDR3 DNA: TGTGCCAGCAGGGAGGTTCCGGAAGTCGGAAACACCATATATTTT. Encoded protein: CASREVPEVGNTIYF. This rearrangement joins TRBV5-4 to TRBJ1-3; D is ambiguous. V shed 5 bases and J shed 4 bases, with 16 bases lying between them. Germline V lookup: CDR1 SGHNT, CDR2 YYREEE (reference sequence). There are 15 residues in the CDR3.

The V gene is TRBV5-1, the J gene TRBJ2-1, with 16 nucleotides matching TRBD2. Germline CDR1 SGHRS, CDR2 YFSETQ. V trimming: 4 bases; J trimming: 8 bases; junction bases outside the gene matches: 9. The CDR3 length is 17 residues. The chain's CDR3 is CASSLSGTSGRVDEQFF. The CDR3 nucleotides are TGCGCCAGCAGCCTATCCGGGACTAGCGGGAGGGTCGATGAGCAGTTCTTC.

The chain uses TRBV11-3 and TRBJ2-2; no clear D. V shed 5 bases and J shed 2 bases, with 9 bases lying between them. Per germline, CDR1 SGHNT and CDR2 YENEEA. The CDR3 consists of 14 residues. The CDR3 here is CASSRDSNTGELFF. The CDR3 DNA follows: TGTGCCAGCAGCCGAGACTCCAACACCGGGGAGCTGTTTTTT.

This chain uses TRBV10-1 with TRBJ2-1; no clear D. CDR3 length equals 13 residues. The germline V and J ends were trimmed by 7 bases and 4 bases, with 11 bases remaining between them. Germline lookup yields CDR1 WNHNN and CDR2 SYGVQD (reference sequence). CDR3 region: CASTSGPYNEQFF. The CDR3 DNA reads TGCGCCAGCACTTCAGGCCCTTACAATGAGCAGTTCTTC.

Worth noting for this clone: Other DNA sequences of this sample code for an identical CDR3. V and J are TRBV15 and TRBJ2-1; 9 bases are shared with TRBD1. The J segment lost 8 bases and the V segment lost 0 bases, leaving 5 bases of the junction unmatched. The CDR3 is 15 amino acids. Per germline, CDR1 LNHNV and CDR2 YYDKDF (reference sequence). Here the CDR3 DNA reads TGTGCCACCAGCAGAGAACAGGGGGCATTGGATGAGCAGTTCTTC. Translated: CATSREQGALDEQFF.

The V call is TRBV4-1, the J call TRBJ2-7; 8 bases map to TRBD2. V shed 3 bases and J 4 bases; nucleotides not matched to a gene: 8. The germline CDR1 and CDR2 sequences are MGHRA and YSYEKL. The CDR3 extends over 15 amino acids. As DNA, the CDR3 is TGCGCCAGCAGCCAGGCGATAGCGGGAACGTACGAGCAGTACTTC. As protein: CASSQAIAGTYEQYF.

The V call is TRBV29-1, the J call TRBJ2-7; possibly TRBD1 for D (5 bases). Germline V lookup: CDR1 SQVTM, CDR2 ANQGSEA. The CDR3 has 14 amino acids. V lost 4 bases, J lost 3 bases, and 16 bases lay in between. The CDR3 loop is CSVGGGPQGYEQYF. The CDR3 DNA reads TGCAGCGTTGGGGGCGGTCCTCAGGGCTACGAGCAGTACTTC.

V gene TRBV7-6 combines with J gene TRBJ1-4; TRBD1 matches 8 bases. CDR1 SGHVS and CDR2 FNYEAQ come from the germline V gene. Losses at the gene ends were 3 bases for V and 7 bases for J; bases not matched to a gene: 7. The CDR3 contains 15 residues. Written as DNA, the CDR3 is TGTGCCAGCAGCTTGGCGGACAGGGAATCTGAAAAACTGTTTTTT. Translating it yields CASSLADRESEKLFF.

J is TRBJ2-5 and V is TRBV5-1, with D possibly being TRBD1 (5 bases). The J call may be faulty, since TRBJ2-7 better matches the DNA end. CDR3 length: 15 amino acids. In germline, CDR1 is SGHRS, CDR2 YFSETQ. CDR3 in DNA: TGCGCCAGCAGCTTGGGCGGTACAGGTTCCTACGAGCAGTACTTC. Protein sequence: CASSLGGTGSYEQYF.

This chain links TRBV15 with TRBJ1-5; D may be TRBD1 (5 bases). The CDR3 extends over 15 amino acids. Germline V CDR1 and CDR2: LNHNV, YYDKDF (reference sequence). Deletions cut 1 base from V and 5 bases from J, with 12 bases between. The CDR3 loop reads CATSRALSGDQPQHF. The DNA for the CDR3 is TGTGCCACCAGCAGAGCTTTGTCGGGGGATCAGCCCCAGCATTTT.

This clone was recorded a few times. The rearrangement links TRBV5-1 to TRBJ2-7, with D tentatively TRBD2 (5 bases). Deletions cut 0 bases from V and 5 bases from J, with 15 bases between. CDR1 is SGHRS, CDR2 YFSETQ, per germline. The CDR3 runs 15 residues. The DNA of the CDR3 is TGCGCCAGCAGCTTGGCCAATGGTGGGCGGGACGAGCAGTACTTC. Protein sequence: CASSLANGGRDEQYF.

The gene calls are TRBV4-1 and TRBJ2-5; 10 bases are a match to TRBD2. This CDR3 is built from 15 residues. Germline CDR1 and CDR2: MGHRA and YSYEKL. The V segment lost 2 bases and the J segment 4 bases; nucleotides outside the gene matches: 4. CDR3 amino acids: CASSQSLAGSETQYF. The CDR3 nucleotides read TGCGCCAGCAGCCAATCACTAGCGGGGTCAGAGACCCAGTACTTC.